The TCR beta chain described here comes from a study of identical twins (dated by TCRdb to 2015 to 2016). Looking at the study overall: To test whether fetal clonotypes persist, the study used deep sequencing on TCR alpha and beta repertoires from monozygotic twins, unrelated adults of various ages, and cord blood. To rule out contamination, replicate twin experiments were performed at different times with different library preparation protocols. Broad study findings and their caveats: The excess sharing between twins in beta out-of-frame sequences was weaker because fewer shared sequences reduced the signal-to-noise ratio. Because the same donors could not be followed over many years, the conclusions depended on cross-sectional statistical analysis. Compared with coincidental sharing between unrelated individuals, an excess of low generation-probability sequences was observed among out-of-frame TCR alpha sequences shared between twins. Abundant cord blood beta clonotypes had fewer insertions, young adult naive repertoires showed a similar but weaker trend, and memory repertoires showed no such trend. Zero-insertion analyses could be partly confounded by invariant T cells such as MAIT and iNKT, although diverse VJ usage argued against such confounding for most clonotypes. In monozygotic twins, out-of-frame TCR alpha sharing was systematically underestimated by recombination models, although the models agreed with sharing between unrelated individuals.

The library was generated by 5' RACE. Data came from an Illumina HiSeq 2000. Template switching introduced a universal primer binding site; the final cDNA contained a unique molecular identifier, enabling accurate counting of TCR cDNA molecules. Specific primers in the conserved constant-segment region were used to synthesize first-strand cDNA for TCR alpha and beta chains. To control for contamination, each cDNA library was double barcoded with a SMART-Mk sample barcode plus Illumina barcodes. Two successive PCR steps introduced TruSeq adapter sequences along with Illumina sample barcodes. The Illumina HiSeq platform was used with custom primers to sequence TCR alpha and beta cDNA libraries. In the authors' own workflow: Raw reads were processed with MiGEC to extract unique molecular identifiers, and MiXCR was used to determine CDR3 positions. For each individual, recombination models were inferred using an EM algorithm with the repgenHMM and IGoR tools. Shared clonotype analysis was performed with the tcR package in R, normalizing sharing by the product of cloneset sizes. To study raw recombination without the effects of thymic and clonal selection, out-of-frame nonproductive sequences were analyzed. Through fastp at Q25 and MiXCR, TCRdb rebuilt clones from the public reads, retaining in-frame beta chains. Duplicate CDR3 protein sequences are folded into a single record with the most common DNA and genes. It is TCRdb's table, rather than the study itself, that gives the V and J calls and clone size. The sample includes roughly 250,000 distinct CDR3 sequences, with more than 13% observed a single time. The ten largest clones capture 8.8% of the sample.

Worth noting for this clonotype: No antigen is known for it. No much larger clonotype is one base removed from it; base qualities were not supplied.

Every donor was a healthy Caucasian. Miltenyi CD45RO+ enrichment and human naive T-cell isolation kits were used to isolate memory (CD45RO+) and naive T cells from PBMC. The sample was memory (CD45RO+) T cells sorted from blood. The cell subset or site label here, explained by the study, means: CD45RO+ enriched T cells. The source of this sequence is a woman in her late teens or twenties in good health.

The DNA reads as follows: TGCAGTCCGCTCGGACAGAATGAGCAGTTCTTC. This is translated as CSPLGQNEQFF. Recombination linked TRBV20-1 to TRBJ2-1, and perhaps TRBD1 as D gene, on 6 matching bases. V is clipped by 8 bases and J by 7 bases, and the sequence between their germline boundaries is 12 bases long. CDR1 is given as DFQATT and CDR2 as SNEGSKA, both from the germline V gene (reference sequence). The CDR3 goes from the cysteine to the phenylalanine over 11 residues. Left in the record is the CDR3 DNA by itself, 33 bases read in frame from the first base.